A selection of T cell receptor beta chains follows, all from one sample in a study of shared clonotypes between healthy human individuals. Sequenced by immunoSEQ multiplex PCR; TCRdb stores in-frame clones only, minus some. The top ten clones hold 0.95% to 1.5% of a sample with some 1,400,000 clones, around 95% of them seen once. Sequenced material: naive CD4+ T cells sorted from blood. Source of these receptors: a man between 25 and 39 years old in good health. Both conserved end residues are part of each CDR3. A D gene is named only where the DNA matches it firmly. Not every row has a clone size; where given, it reads once, few, many or a size class.

j_gene	v_gene	d_gene	abundance	CDR3aa	CDR3nt
TRBJ2-3	TRBV10-3	-	-	CAISDKTGSGTDTQYF	TGTGCCATCAGTGACAAGACAGGCTCTGGCACAGATACGCAGTATTTT
TRBJ2-2	TRBV10-3	-	-	CAISAWGHATGELFF	TGTGCCATCAGTGCCTGGGGACATGCCACCGGGGAGCTGTTTTTT
TRBJ1-3	TRBV18	-	-	CASSPQGPQGNTIYF	TGTGCCAGCTCACCACAGGGGCCCCAGGGAAACACCATATATTTT
TRBJ2-5	TRBV19	-	once	CASSITNTLGGTQYF	TGTGCCAGTAGTATAACCAACACCCTTGGGGGGACCCAGTACTTC
TRBJ1-4	TRBV7-9	-	-	CASSMRQTNEKLFF	TGTGCCAGCAGCATGAGACAGACTAATGAAAAACTGTTTTTT
TRBJ2-1	TRBV9	TRBD1	-	CASSVISGQGASEQFF	TGTGCCAGCAGCGTTATTTCGGGACAGGGGGCGAGTGAGCAGTTCTTC
TRBJ2-7	TRBV2	TRBD1	-	CASSTRDRFYEQYF	TGTGCCAGCAGTACCCGGGACAGATTCTACGAGCAGTACTTC
TRBJ2-7	TRBV6-5	TRBD1	few	CATGQGYEQYF	TGTGCCACGGGACAGGGCTACGAGCAGTACTTC
TRBJ2-4	TRBV28	-	-	CASSPGTLAKNIQYF	TGTGCCAGCAGTCCGGGGACGTTAGCCAAAAACATTCAGTACTTC
TRBJ2-4	TRBV5-8	TRBD2	-	CASRRLAGDIQYF	TGTGCCAGCAGGCGACTAGCGGGAGACATTCAGTACTTC
TRBJ2-2	TRBV9	TRBD1	-	CASSVPDRGGTGELFF	TGTGCCAGCAGCGTACCCGACAGGGGGGGCACCGGGGAGCTGTTTTTT
TRBJ2-2	TRBV7-2	-	-	CASSFRATGELFF	TGTGCCAGCAGCTTCAGAGCCACCGGGGAGCTGTTTTTT
TRBJ2-6	TRBV27	TRBD2	-	CASSLRGRAYSGANVLTF	TGTGCCAGCAGTTTACGGGGGAGGGCTTACTCTGGGGCCAACGTCCTGACTTTC
TRBJ1-1	TRBV11-3	-	-	CASSPSGRATEAFF	TGTGCCAGCAGCCCATCAGGGCGGGCCACTGAAGCTTTCTTT
TRBJ2-7	TRBV11-2	TRBD2	-	CASTKTSGAYEQYF	TGTGCCAGCACCAAGACTAGCGGAGCATACGAGCAGTACTTC
TRBJ2-7	TRBV18	TRBD2	-	CASSTLSGRAYEQYF	TGTGCCAGCTCAACCCTTAGCGGGAGGGCCTACGAGCAGTACTTC
TRBJ2-1	TRBV18	TRBD1	-	CASLQLGTGEINEQFF	TGTGCCAGCTTACAATTGGGGACAGGAGAAATTAATGAGCAGTTCTTC
TRBJ2-5	TRBV5-1	TRBD2	once	CASQPLLTSGSRQETQYF	TGCGCCAGCCAACCCCTGCTCACTAGCGGGAGCCGGCAAGAGACCCAGTACTTC
TRBJ2-3	TRBV5-1	-	-	CASSLGGSLGTDTQYF	TGCGCCAGCAGCTTGGGGGGCAGTTTAGGCACAGATACGCAGTATTTT
TRBJ2-7	TRBV10-3	-	-	CAISESALAISYEQYF	TGTGCCATCAGTGAGTCGGCGCTAGCTATCTCCTACGAGCAGTACTTC
TRBJ2-7	TRBV10-1	-	-	CASSEVLGYEQYF	TGCGCCAGCAGTGAGGTATTGGGCTACGAGCAGTACTTC
TRBJ2-1	TRBV11-2	TRBD1	-	CASSSRDRGPGKQFF	TGTGCCAGCAGCTCCCGGGACAGGGGGCCAGGGAAGCAGTTCTTC
TRBJ1-1	TRBV5-8	-	-	CASSSIPGTLKGTEAFF	TGTGCCAGCAGCTCTATCCCCGGGACGCTAAAGGGCACTGAAGCTTTCTTT
TRBJ2-1	TRBV27	-	-	CASRWGAGPHNEQFF	TGTGCCAGCAGGTGGGGAGCGGGCCCTCACAATGAGCAGTTCTTC
TRBJ2-2	TRBV5-1	-	-	CASSSDTGELFF	TGCGCCAGCAGCTCGGATACCGGGGAGCTGTTTTTT
TRBJ1-2	TRBV27	TRBD1	-	CASSLRDRGRNYGYTF	TGTGCCAGCAGTTTAAGGGACAGGGGGCGCAACTATGGCTACACCTTC
TRBJ2-3	TRBV7-2	TRBD2	-	CASSHGTGGGRITDTQYF	TGTGCCAGCAGCCATGGAACGGGGGGTGGGAGGATCACAGATACGCAGTATTTT
TRBJ2-7	TRBV19	TRBD1	-	CASSTQRSGGYEQYF	TGTGCCAGTAGTACGCAAAGATCAGGGGGATACGAGCAGTACTTC
TRBJ1-2	TRBV28	TRBD1	-	CASSTPTGGLYGYTF	TGTGCCAGCAGCACACCGACAGGGGGCCTCTATGGCTACACCTTC
TRBJ1-4	TRBV5-1	-	-	CASSLEGVGGKLFF	TGCGCCAGCAGCTTGGAAGGCGTGGGGGGAAAACTGTTTTTT
TRBJ1-1	TRBV20-1	-	-	CSARDSPAAFF	TGCAGTGCTAGAGATAGCCCCGCGGCTTTCTTT
TRBJ2-3	TRBV5-1	TRBD1	once	CASSAGTGGRDTQYF	TGCGCCAGCAGCGCAGGGACAGGGGGTAGGGATACGCAGTATTTT
TRBJ2-3	TRBV5-1	TRBD1	-	CASSSGQGAGDTQYF	TGCGCCAGCAGCTCGGGACAGGGGGCTGGAGATACGCAGTATTTT
TRBJ2-7	TRBV6-1	-	-	CASRTGTTRIYEQYF	TGTGCCAGCAGGACGGGGACAACTAGGATCTACGAGCAGTACTTC
TRBJ2-5	TRBV5-1	-	-	CASSSTRGGYLETQYF	TGCGCCAGCAGCTCGACTCGAGGGGGTTATTTAGAGACCCAGTACTTC
TRBJ2-1	TRBV5-1	-	once	CASNQQGYNEQFF	TGCGCCAGCAATCAACAGGGATACAATGAGCAGTTCTTC
TRBJ1-3	TRBV25-1	-	-	CASSEYGGSGNTIYF	TGTGCCAGCAGTGAATATGGGGGTTCCGGAAACACCATATATTTT
TRBJ2-7	TRBV2	-	-	CASSDSVAYEQYF	TGTGCCAGCAGTGATTCTGTAGCCTACGAGCAGTACTTC
TRBJ1-5	TRBV4-3	-	-	CASSQFAGGQEGNQPQHF	TGCGCCAGCAGCCAATTCGCAGGTGGGCAGGAGGGCAATCAGCCCCAGCATTTT
TRBJ1-2	TRBV4-1	-	-	CASSRQGANYGYTF	TGCGCCAGCAGCCGTCAGGGAGCTAACTATGGCTACACCTTC
TRBJ2-7	TRBV29-1	-	-	CSVAPLIGYEQYF	TGCAGCGTTGCCCCCTTAATTGGATACGAGCAGTACTTC
TRBJ1-5	TRBV10-3	-	-	CAISDGRKDNQPQHF	TGTGCCATCAGTGACGGACGGAAGGACAATCAGCCCCAGCATTTT
TRBJ1-3	TRBV5-1	-	-	CASSLLGNRISGNTIYF	TGCGCCAGCAGCTTGTTGGGGAATAGAATCTCTGGAAACACCATATATTTT
TRBJ2-5	TRBV15	-	once	CATSRDPWDQETQYF	TGTGCCACCAGCAGAGATCCATGGGACCAAGAGACCCAGTACTTC
TRBJ1-2	TRBV27	TRBD1	-	CASSLSGGGTYGYTF	TGTGCCAGCAGTTTGTCAGGGGGAGGGACCTATGGCTACACCTTC
TRBJ2-3	TRBV5-1	-	-	CASSLVGSSTDTQYF	TGCGCCAGCAGCTTGGTGGGGTCCAGCACAGATACGCAGTATTTT
TRBJ2-7	TRBV7-2	TRBD1	once	CASSARTGTGEQYF	TGTGCCAGCAGCGCCAGGACAGGGACGGGGGAGCAGTACTTC
TRBJ1-4	TRBV2	-	-	CASSGTINNEKLFF	TGTGCCAGCAGCGGGACGATCAACAATGAAAAACTGTTTTTT
TRBJ2-4	TRBV21-1	-	-	CASTALLAGGYLAKNIQYF	TGTGCCAGCACCGCGTTACTAGCGGGAGGTTATTTAGCCAAAAACATTCAGTACTTC
TRBJ2-1	TRBV6-5	TRBD2	-	CASTQLAGVEQFF	TGTGCCAGCACCCAACTAGCGGGAGTTGAGCAGTTCTTC
TRBJ1-1	TRBV25-1	-	-	CASIGPTLEGTEAFF	TGTGCCAGCATAGGGCCCACTCTCGAGGGGACTGAAGCTTTCTTT
TRBJ1-4	TRBV10-2	-	-	CASSGGSYEKLFF	TGCGCCAGCAGTGGGGGCTCTTATGAAAAACTGTTTTTT
TRBJ1-1	TRBV29-1	TRBD1	once	CSATTGLATEAFF	TGCAGCGCCACGACAGGGTTGGCCACTGAAGCTTTCTTT
TRBJ2-2	TRBV14	TRBD1	-	CASSQDLGTGGFGELFF	TGTGCCAGCAGCCAAGACCTCGGGACAGGGGGCTTCGGGGAGCTGTTTTTT
TRBJ2-7	TRBV7-3	-	-	CASSSASGYEQYF	TGTGCCAGCAGCTCAGCGTCGGGCTACGAGCAGTACTTC
TRBJ2-2	TRBV19	-	-	CASSIYTGANTGELFF	TGTGCCAGTAGTATATATACGGGAGCGAACACCGGGGAGCTGTTTTTT
TRBJ2-7	TRBV19	-	-	CASSRDRRYEQYF	TGTGCCAGTTCCCGGGACCGGCGCTACGAGCAGTACTTC